This T cell receptor (beta chain) was observed in a study of blood T cell repertoires in COVID-19. Clones were sequenced by immunoSEQ multiplex PCR, and TCRdb holds only the in-frame ones, with some missing. The sample includes approximately 40,000 clones, about 89% of them seen just once. This CDR3 contains 15 residues. The germline gives CDR1 WSHSY, CDR2 SAAADI. With V trimmed by 2 bases and J by 7 bases, 9 bases remained unmatched. The sequencing sample was made of peripheral blood. The clonotype originates from a human donor in a cohort sampled during active COVID-19. The V call is TRBV10-2, the J call TRBJ2-7, with 9 bases identical to TRBD1. The chain's CDR3 is CASSERGTGLLEQYF. The CDR3 coding sequence is TGCGCCAGCAGTGAGCGGGGGACAGGGCTCTTGGAGCAGTACTTC.